This T cell receptor beta chain stems from a study of T cells after somatic rescue of genetic block. Sequencing used immunoSEQ multiplex PCR; TCRdb keeps in-frame clones, though not all of them. The sample records about 15,000 clones, about 70% being singletons. The clonotype comes from a man aged 18 to 35. Sequenced input: peripheral blood mononuclear cells (PBMCs).

CDR3 sequence (DNA): TGTGCCAGCAGTTACCCGCCGGGACCCCGGCGCAATGAGCAGTTCTTC. Protein sequence: CASSYPPGPRRNEQFF. The chain links TRBV6-5 to TRBJ2-1; perhaps D is TRBD1 or TRBD2 (5 bases each). Germline CDR1 is MNHEY and CDR2 is SVGAGI. V was trimmed by 2 bases and J by 6 bases, leaving 17 bases between them. This CDR3 region has 16 residues.